What follows are 20 T cell receptor beta chains derived from one specimen sequenced in a study of liver allograft versus peripheral blood T cells. Study background: Comparisons were made between T cell receptor repertoires found in transplanted livers and those circulating in recipients' peripheral blood.

TCRdb fed the reads into MiXCR, producing one record per CDR3 protein. The data show about 6,600 distinct CDR3 sequences, roughly 15% seen once. The receptor set was obtained from a human patient who had a liver transplant. Some T cells may be the graft donor's.

This clonotype was counted only a few times. This chain joins TRBV20-1 and TRBJ1-1, with TRBD1 matching over 10 bases. J gave up 7 bases and V 0 bases, and 8 bases lay outside the gene matches. Germline V gene sequence: CDR1 DFQATT, CDR2 SNEGSKA (reference sequence). The CDR3 has 15 amino acids. The CDR3 region is CSARDQGQGRSEAFF. For the CDR3, the DNA is TGCAGTGCTAGAGATCAGGGACAGGGGCGGAGTGAAGCTTTCTTT.

This clonotype appeared many times. The chain recombines TRBV18 with TRBJ2-3, with 7 nucleotides matching TRBD1. The CDR3 is 14 residues long. V shed 4 bases, J shed 6 bases, and the junction held 7 bases outside the gene matches. Per germline, CDR1 KGHSH and CDR2 LQKENI. In DNA form, the CDR3 reads TGTGCCAGCTCACAACTTCTGACAGGGGATACGCAGTATTTT. It yields the protein CASSQLLTGDTQYF.

In its sample, this clonotype ranks as medium-sized. The rearrangement joins TRBV18 to TRBJ1-1, with D tentatively TRBD1 (5 bases). Per the germline V gene, CDR1 is KGHSH and CDR2 is LQKENI. The CDR3 sequence is 14 residues long. V gave up 8 bases and J gave up 1 base, with 14 bases separating them. The CDR3 DNA reads TGTGCCAGCACATTGGGACGATCGAACACTGAAGCTTTCTTT. As protein: CASTLGRSNTEAFF.

The rearrangement links TRBV9 to TRBJ2-1; TRBD1 agrees at 8 bases. The CDR3 covers 16 residues. The germline V gene encodes CDR1 SGDLS and CDR2 YYNGEE. V gave up 3 bases and J gave up 6 bases; unmatched junction bases: 11. The CDR3 sequence is CASSAIRTGRGNEQFF. The DNA for the CDR3 is TGTGCCAGCAGCGCTATCAGGACAGGGAGAGGCAATGAGCAGTTCTTC.

The V call is TRBV6-2 or TRBV6-3, the J call TRBJ2-5; 7 bases are a match to TRBD1. This CDR3 comprises 14 residues. J gave up 3 bases and V 2 bases, and 3 bases lay outside the gene matches. In germline, CDR1 is MNHEY, CDR2 SVGEGT. The CDR3 spells CASSYRGPKETQYF. DNA of the CDR3: TGTGCCAGCAGTTACAGGGGGCCCAAAGAGACCCAGTACTTC.

Sample share makes this clonotype medium-sized (0.01 to 0.1%). V gene TRBV18 combines with J gene TRBJ2-1, with a possible D match to TRBD2 (6 bases). Germline V lookup: CDR1 KGHSH, CDR2 LQKENI. This CDR3 is 14 amino acids long. Trimming stripped 3 bases from V and 3 bases from J, with 9 bases between. The CDR3 is CASSPGTGYNEQFF. CDR3 DNA: TGTGCCAGCTCACCCGGGACTGGCTACAATGAGCAGTTCTTC. The entire variable domain, with the rest obtained from reference TRBV18 and TRBJ2-1, is as follows: NAGVMQNPRHLVRRRGQEARLRCSPMKGHSHVYWYRQLPEEGLKFMVYLQKENIIDESGMPKERFSAEFPKEGPSILRIQQVVRGDSAAYFCASSPGTGYNEQFFGPGTRLTVL.

CDR3 nucleotides: TGTGCCAGCAGCCAATCGGCAAGGGACTATGGCTACACCTTC. Amino acids: CASSQSARDYGYTF. This chain joins TRBV14 and TRBJ1-2, with no clear D. The CDR3 spans 14 residues. CDR1 is SGHDN, CDR2 FVKESK, per germline. V lost 2 bases to trimming and J lost 3 bases, with 10 bases between them.

The chain links TRBV9 to TRBJ1-2; D is undetermined. The CDR3 consists of 14 residues. Germline values: CDR1 SGDLS, CDR2 YYNGEE. The V gene lost 1 base and the J gene lost 5 bases, with 12 bases spanning the gap. The CDR3 nucleotides are TGTGCCAGCAGCGTAAGCAGGTCTGGGTATGGCTACACCTTC. Translated: CASSVSRSGYGYTF.

By sample share, this clonotype is medium-sized (0.01 to 0.1%). The chain recombines TRBV6-6 with TRBJ1-1; unclear D gene. This CDR3 is built from 14 residues. Germline assignment: CDR1 MNHNY and CDR2 SVGAGI (reference sequence). V lost 6 bases and J 0 bases, leaving 11 bases between the germline ends. The CDR3 region is CASRRGTMNTEAFF. CDR3 bases: TGTGCCAGCAGGCGAGGAACTATGAACACTGAAGCTTTCTTT.

This clonotype is labeled medium-sized. This chain uses TRBV15 with TRBJ1-3; maybe TRBD1 (5 bases). The CDR3 loop spans 17 amino acids. Germline V gene sequence: CDR1 LNHNV, CDR2 YYDKDF (reference sequence). V was pared by 0 bases and J by 5 bases, with 17 bases between. The CDR3: CATSRETAGGRRNTIYF. In DNA form, the CDR3 reads TGTGCCACCAGCAGAGAAACCGCGGGGGGGAGGCGAAACACCATATATTTT.

This clonotype occurred a few times. The chain uses TRBV12-5 and TRBJ2-3, with 9 positions matching TRBD1. The CDR3 has 15 amino acids. The germline CDR1 and CDR2 sequences are LGHNT and FRNRAP. V shed 1 base and J 2 bases; nucleotides not matched to a gene: 1. The DNA for the CDR3 is TGTGCTAGTGGTTTGGGGACAGGGGCCACAGATACGCAGTATTTT. As protein: CASGLGTGATDTQYF.

The rearrangement joins TRBV4-1 to TRBJ1-2; 7 bases are a match to TRBD1. Germline trimming cut 4 bases from V and 4 bases from J; bases unmatched to any gene: 12. This CDR3 is 16 amino acids long. Germline V gene sequence: CDR1 MGHRA, CDR2 YSYEKL. The CDR3 region has the DNA TGCGCCAGCAGCCCGACAATGACAGGGAGACTCTATGGCTACACCTTC. This gives the protein CASSPTMTGRLYGYTF.

This clonotype was recorded many times. The chain links TRBV20-1 to TRBJ2-2; 9 bases line up with TRBD1. Germline loops: CDR1 DFQATT, CDR2 SNEGSKA (reference sequence). V lost 3 bases, J lost 2 bases, and 4 bases stayed unmatched. The CDR3 has 15 amino acids. CDR3 amino acids: CSARPGQGNTGELFF. The CDR3 DNA follows: TGCAGTGCTAGGCCGGGACAGGGAAACACCGGGGAGCTGTTTTTT.

This sequence joins TRBV11-2 and TRBJ1-3; the D gene is possibly TRBD1 (6 bases). Germline lookup yields CDR1 SGHAT and CDR2 FQNNGV. V was shortened by 5 bases and J by 4 bases, with 15 bases between the two germline ends. The CDR3 is 15 residues long. In DNA form, the CDR3 reads TGTGCCAGCAGCAGGGGGGAGGTTTGGGGAAACACCATATATTTT. Amino acid sequence: CASSRGEVWGNTIYF.

By its share, this clonotype is medium-sized (0.01 to 0.1%). The gene calls are TRBV18 and TRBJ1-6; possibly TRBD1 for D (6 bases). With 4 bases removed from V and 9 bases from J, the gap between germline ends came to 13 bases. Germline V gene sequence: CDR1 KGHSH, CDR2 LQKENI. This CDR3 contains 14 residues. The CDR3: CASSQQGVASPLHF. As DNA, the CDR3 is TGTGCCAGCTCACAACAGGGAGTCGCTTCACCCCTCCACTTT.

This clonotype showed up just a few times. The V gene is TRBV5-5, the J gene TRBJ1-1, with 9 bases that match TRBD1. The V segment lost 10 bases and the J segment 1 base; nucleotides outside the gene matches: 23. CDR1 and CDR2 (germline): SGHKS, YYEKEE (reference sequence). This CDR3 region has 19 residues. CDR3 DNA: TGTGCCTCTTATCTTGGACAGGGGTTTGGTAAGGGCAAGAACACTGAAGCTTTCTTT. This codes for CASYLGQGFGKGKNTEAFF.

This clonotype turned up a few times. The rearrangement joins TRBV6-2 or TRBV6-3 to TRBJ2-7; 8 positions agree with TRBD1. Trimming cost V 7 bases and J 2 bases; bases outside gene matches: 7. This CDR3 is 14 amino acids long. Germline V gene lookup returns CDR1 MNHEY and CDR2 SVGEGT. The DNA for the CDR3 is TGTGCCAGCAAAAAGACAGGGGTCACCTACGAGCAGTACTTC. As protein: CASKKTGVTYEQYF.

By frequency in the sample, this clonotype is medium-sized. The chain links TRBV18 to TRBJ1-2, with D uncertain. The length of the CDR3 is 12 residues. CDR1 KGHSH and CDR2 LQKENI come from the germline V gene. V was shortened by 3 bases and J by 8 bases, with 10 bases between the two germline ends. The CDR3 loop is CASSPPLRGYTF. In DNA form, the CDR3 reads TGTGCCAGCTCACCGCCTCTCCGAGGCTACACCTTC.

This clonotype is labeled medium-sized. The chain combines TRBV7-2 with TRBJ1-2; D gene ambiguous. This CDR3 spans 13 amino acids. Per the germline V gene, CDR1 is SGHTA and CDR2 is FQGNSA. Trimming removed 3 bases from V and 4 bases from J, with 9 bases in between. CDR3 nucleotides: TGTGCCAGCAGCTTGAGGATGCTCTATGGCTACACCTTC. This codes for CASSLRMLYGYTF.

By share, this clonotype ranks as medium-sized. The V gene is TRBV10-3, the J gene TRBJ2-1, with 10 bases matching TRBD2. The CDR3 runs to 15 residues. Germline lookup yields CDR1 ENHRY and CDR2 SYGVKD. Trimming cost V 0 bases and J 6 bases; bases outside gene matches: 2. The CDR3, as DNA: TGTGCCATCAGTGAGTCGTTAGCGGGGGGCAATGAGCAGTTCTTC. The encoded protein is CAISESLAGGNEQFF.